Following are 7 T cell receptor beta chains from one sample sequenced in a study of shared T cell receptors in the human thymus. The assay was immunoSEQ multiplex PCR, and TCRdb's table has in-frame clones only and misses some. Of some 700,000 clones listed, approximately 83% are singletons. A further study also used this sample, focusing on human thymus T cells.

Input material: thymocytes. These receptors all stem from a girl in the first two years of life with a congenital heart defect.

This clone was observed once. The chain employs TRBV7-9 and TRBJ2-2, with D tentatively TRBD1 (6 bases). Trimming pared 3 bases from V and 0 bases from J, leaving 8 bases between. Germline CDR1 is SEHNR and CDR2 is FQNEAQ (reference sequence). The CDR3 is 15 amino acids. The DNA for the CDR3 is TGTGCCAGCAGCTTGGACAGAGCGAACACCGGGGAGCTGTTTTTT. It is translated as CASSLDRANTGELFF.

The J gene is TRBJ1-1, the V gene TRBV14, with D possibly being TRBD1 (6 bases). The ends were cut back, 0 bases at V and 0 bases at J, with 17 bases in the middle. Germline V gives CDR1 SGHDN, CDR2 FVKESK. The CDR3 sequence is 18 residues long. The CDR3 loop reads CASSQDGLQGSMNTEAFF. Written as DNA, the CDR3 is TGTGCCAGCAGCCAAGATGGGTTACAGGGTTCTATGAACACTGAAGCTTTCTTT.

This chain links TRBV4-1 with TRBJ2-7, with D maybe TRBD2 (6 bases). Germline V CDR1 and CDR2: MGHRA, YSYEKL. V was trimmed by 4 bases and J by 0 bases, leaving 16 bases between them. The CDR3 consists of 16 residues. CDR3 in DNA: TGCGCCAGCAGCCCATTACCGGGGGTCCACTCCTACGAGCAGTACTTC. It translates to CASSPLPGVHSYEQYF.

This clone was recorded only once. The V call is TRBV6-1, the J call TRBJ1-2; D ambiguous. CDR1 MNHNS and CDR2 SASEGT come from the germline V gene. V lost 2 bases and J lost 6, with 28 bases in between. This CDR3 contains 19 residues. The CDR3 sequence is CASSEFRLGLPTVVDGYTF. Here the CDR3 DNA reads TGTGCCAGCAGTGAATTTAGATTAGGACTCCCTACCGTGGTTGATGGCTACACCTTC.

The rearrangement uses TRBV4-1 and TRBJ2-3; a weak D match, TRBD2 (5 bases). Germline V lookup: CDR1 MGHRA, CDR2 YSYEKL. V lost 2 bases and J lost 3, with 12 bases in between. The CDR3 consists of 15 residues. The CDR3 DNA is TGCGCCAGCAGCCAACCCTCAGACTATACAGATACGCAGTATTTT. It is translated as CASSQPSDYTDTQYF.

This rearrangement joins TRBV27 to TRBJ2-1; 7 nucleotides match TRBD2. Germline-derived CDR1 and CDR2 are MNHEY and SMNVEV (reference sequence). The CDR3 is 19 residues long. The J segment lost 2 bases and the V segment lost 5 bases, leaving 18 bases of the junction unmatched. The CDR3 is CASSTPGRGGGMTYNEQFF. The CDR3 DNA reads TGTGCCAGCAGTACTCCGGGGAGGGGAGGCGGGATGACCTACAATGAGCAGTTCTTC.

This chain links TRBV27 with TRBJ2-1, with D maybe TRBD1 (5 bases). Germline V gene lookup returns CDR1 MNHEY and CDR2 SMNVEV (reference sequence). Trimming left V 2 bases short and J 6 bases short, with 17 bases between. The CDR3 contains 16 residues. CDR3 nucleotides: TGTGCCAGCAGTTTAGGTCGGACACCTCTGGGCAATGAGCAGTTCTTC. Translating it yields CASSLGRTPLGNEQFF.